The 11 T cell receptor beta chains below all came from one sample that was sequenced in a study of T cell changes during pregnancy in multiple sclerosis. Produced via immunoSEQ multiplex PCR; TCRdb's table is partial and in-frame only. Found here are more than 55,000 clones, just over 90% of them singletons; the top ten hold roughly 1.1%. Material: peripheral blood, obtained in the third trimester of pregnancy. These receptors all come from a female donor with multiple sclerosis, enrolled in a pregnancy study.

In this sample, this clone turned up a few times. This chain links TRBV6-5 with TRBJ1-1; D perhaps matches TRBD1 (6 bases). V was pared by 2 bases and J by 9 bases, with 10 bases between. Germline CDR1 and CDR2: MNHEY and SVGAGI. The CDR3 totals 12 residues. The CDR3 reads CASSYAGQQAFF. In DNA, the CDR3 is TGTGCCAGCAGTTACGCCGGACAGCAAGCTTTCTTT.

This CDR3 reads CASESSGTRLEEQYF. CDR3 DNA sequence: TGTGCCAGCGAGAGTAGCGGGACGCGCCTGGAAGAGCAGTACTTC. The V call is TRBV2, the J call TRBJ2-7, with TRBD2 identical over 8 bases. The germline CDR1 and CDR2 sequences are SNHLY and FYNNEI. CDR3 size: 15 residues. V shed 8 bases, J shed 7 bases, and the junction held 16 bases outside the gene matches.

This chain joins TRBV29-1 and TRBJ2-1, with 8 nucleotides matching TRBD2. V gave up 7 bases and J gave up 0 bases; unmatched junction bases: 5. In germline, CDR1 is SQVTM, CDR2 ANQGSEA. This CDR3 region has 14 residues. CDR3 in amino acids: CSASGTSSYNEQFF. Here the CDR3 DNA reads TGCAGCGCCTCAGGGACTAGCTCCTACAATGAGCAGTTCTTC.

The gene calls are TRBV25-1 and TRBJ2-5, with 8 nucleotides matching TRBD1. Germline V gene lookup returns CDR1 MGHDK and CDR2 SYGVNS. The CDR3 runs to 15 residues. V dropped 3 bases and J dropped 1; count of bases not matched to a gene: 4. The CDR3 region is CASSDRGTGQETQYF. CDR3 in DNA: TGTGCCAGCAGTGACCGAGGGACAGGCCAAGAGACCCAGTACTTC. The variable domain in full, completed from reference TRBV25-1 and TRBJ2-5, reads EADIYQTPRYLVIGTGKKITLECSQTMGHDKMYWYQQDPGMELHLIHYSYGVNSTEKGDLSSESTVSRIRTEHFPLTLESARPSHTSQYLCASSDRGTGQETQYFGPGTRLLVL.

The rearrangement joins TRBV2 to TRBJ2-1; TRBD1 might be the D (6 bases). The CDR3 spans 16 residues. Trimming cost V 6 bases and J 10 bases, with 25 bases left between them. Germline V CDR1 and CDR2: SNHLY, FYNNEI. The CDR3: CASSEPQGLMAEEQFF. CDR3 in DNA: TGTGCCAGCAGCGAGCCACAGGGTTTAATGGCGGAAGAGCAGTTCTTC.

The chain is built from TRBV11-2 and TRBJ2-1, with 11 positions matching TRBD2. V was clipped by 6 bases and J by 6 bases; unmatched bases: 10. Germline-derived CDR1 and CDR2 are SGHAT and FQNNGV. The CDR3 contains 16 residues. This CDR3 reads CASRRLTSGRFNEQFF. The CDR3 coding sequence is TGTGCCAGCAGACGACTCACTAGCGGGAGATTCAATGAGCAGTTCTTC.

The rearrangement joins TRBV5-1 to TRBJ2-3; 9 bases fit TRBD2. Germline V gene data show CDR1 as SGHRS and CDR2 as YFSETQ. The CDR3 has 14 amino acids. Trimming cost V 7 bases and J 5 bases; bases outside gene matches: 8. CDR3 in DNA: TGCGCCAGCTCCGCGGGAGGGCCTGGAGATACGCAGTATTTT. Amino acids: CASSAGGPGDTQYF.

The chain combines TRBV2 with TRBJ2-7; possibly TRBD2 for D (6 bases). There are 12 residues in the CDR3. Germline assignment: CDR1 SNHLY and CDR2 FYNNEI. Trimming took off 1 base at V and 11 bases at J, with 12 bases between the two ends. CDR3 DNA: TGTGCCAGCAGTGAAGGGGGGGAGCGCGAGTACTTC. It codes for CASSEGGEREYF.

The table lists this clone with a count of one. V and J are TRBV5-1 and TRBJ2-7; D is uncertain. Germline CDR1 is SGHRS and CDR2 is YFSETQ. This CDR3 comprises 15 residues. V lost 4 bases and J lost 2, with 16 bases in between. This CDR3 is CASSPTGSSTYEQYF. CDR3 DNA: TGCGCCAGCAGCCCGACCGGGTCCAGTACCTACGAGCAGTACTTC.

This clone was detected once. This rearrangement joins TRBV27 to TRBJ1-5; TRBD1 matches 11 bases. The ends lost 5 bases at V and 7 bases at J; junction bases unmatched: 7. The CDR3 runs 15 residues. Germline V gene sequence: CDR1 MNHEY, CDR2 SMNVEV (reference sequence). The CDR3 DNA is TGTGCCAGCAGTGGACAGGGGGCGCATGGACAGCCCCAGCATTTT. Protein: CASSGQGAHGQPQHF.

This clone has just one count. The V call is TRBV5-8, the J call TRBJ2-7; 11 bases line up with TRBD1. This CDR3 contains 15 residues. CDR1 is SGHTS and CDR2 is YDEGEE in the germline V gene. The CDR3 DNA reads TGTCCGGGGGGACAGGGGGTCGGCGGGACCTACGAGCAGTACTTC. Translation gives CPGGQGVGGTYEQYF. The entire variable domain, with the rest obtained from reference TRBV5-8 and TRBJ2-7, is as follows: EAGVTQSPTHLIKTRGQQATLRCSPISGHTSVYWYQQALGLGLQFLLWYDEGEERNRGNFPPRFSGRQFPNYSSELNVNALELEDSALYLCPGGQGVGGTYEQYFGPGTRLTVT.